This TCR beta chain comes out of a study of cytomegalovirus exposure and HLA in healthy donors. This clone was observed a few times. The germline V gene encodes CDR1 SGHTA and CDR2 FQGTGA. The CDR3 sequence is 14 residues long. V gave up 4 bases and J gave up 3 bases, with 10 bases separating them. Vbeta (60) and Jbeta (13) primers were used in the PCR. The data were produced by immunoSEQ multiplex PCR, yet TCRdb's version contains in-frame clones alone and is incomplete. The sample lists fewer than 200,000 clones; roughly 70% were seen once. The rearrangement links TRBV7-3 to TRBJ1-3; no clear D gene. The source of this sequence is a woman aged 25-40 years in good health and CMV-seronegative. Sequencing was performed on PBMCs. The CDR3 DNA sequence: TGTGCCAGCAGCTCCGGAGGGATTGGAAACACCATATATTTT. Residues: CASSSGGIGNTIYF.